Below, 10 T cell receptor beta chains from the same sample are listed, as sequenced in a study of early T cells in non-severe SARS-CoV-2 infection. MiXCR, applied by TCRdb to the 5' RACE reads, yields one record per CDR3 protein. The table has about 58,000 distinct CDR3 sequences, 12% seen once. Sequences were obtained from whole blood. Receptor source: an adult who was a healthcare worker with PCR-confirmed SARS-CoV-2 infection or an uninfected control (not recorded which).

Here the CDR3 DNA reads TGTGCCATCAGTCGGACAGGGGATCCCTACGAGCAGTACTTC. Translating gives CAISRTGDPYEQYF. This chain joins TRBV10-3 and TRBJ2-7; TRBD1 agrees at 9 bases. The CDR3 spans 14 residues. Looked up from germline, CDR1 is ENHRY and CDR2 is SYGVKD. Germline trimming cut 5 bases from V and 2 bases from J; bases unmatched to any gene: 4.

The V gene is TRBV29-1, the J gene TRBJ1-3; no clear D. V was pared by 1 base and J by 2 bases, with 6 bases between. CDR1 is SQVTM and CDR2 is ANQGSEA in the germline V gene. This CDR3 has 13 amino acids. Here the CDR3 reads CSVEGGTGNTIYF. The CDR3 DNA reads TGCAGCGTTGAAGGGGGAACTGGAAACACCATATATTTT.

This clonotype was detected ten times or more. This chain joins TRBV7-6 and TRBJ1-6; D gene uncertain. Germline V gives CDR1 SGHVS, CDR2 FNYEAQ. The CDR3 has 16 residues. V shed 5 bases and J shed 7 bases, with 18 bases lying between them. CDR3 bases: TGTGCCAGCAGCGCCGCAGAAGGGAGCCTAAATTCACCCCTCCACTTT. As protein: CASSAAEGSLNSPLHF.

The chain couples TRBV28 to TRBJ1-3, with D uncertain. V lost 6 bases and J 0 bases, leaving 12 bases between the germline ends. Germline V gene lookup returns CDR1 MDHEN and CDR2 SYDVKM. The CDR3 extends over 15 amino acids. CDR3 residues: CASRLGESSGNTIYF. The CDR3 DNA reads TGTGCCAGCAGGCTCGGGGAAAGCTCTGGAAACACCATATATTTT.

There are many counts of this clonotype. This chain connects TRBV2 to TRBJ2-7; tentatively, D is TRBD1 (6 bases). Germline V gene lookup returns CDR1 SNHLY and CDR2 FYNNEI. The CDR3 extends over 14 amino acids. V was cut by 2 bases and J by 4 bases, with 12 bases left in between. The CDR3 loop is CASSEQGPGYEQYF. The CDR3 DNA is TGTGCCAGCAGTGAACAGGGGCCGGGGTACGAGCAGTACTTC.

In its sample, this clonotype was seen a few times. The CDR3 DNA is TGCAGTGCTAGCTGGGGGGAGTACGAGCAGTACTTC. Its translation: CSASWGEYEQYF. The chain employs TRBV20-1 and TRBJ2-7, with a possible D match to TRBD2 (6 bases). CDR1 is DFQATT and CDR2 is SNEGSKA in the germline V gene (reference sequence). The length of the CDR3 is 12 residues. The V end lost 3 bases, the J end lost 4 bases, and 10 bases lay between the germline ends.

This clonotype was picked up many times. The chain has TRBV6-1 and TRBJ1-6; D is uncertain. Per the germline V gene, CDR1 is MNHNS and CDR2 is SASEGT. The CDR3 is 17 residues long. V was trimmed by 0 bases and J by 3 bases, leaving 12 bases between them. Written as DNA, the CDR3 is TGTGCCAGCAGTGAAGCGTTGGCAGGTGACTATAATTCACCCCTCCACTTT. Translation: CASSEALAGDYNSPLHF.

This clonotype was observed at least ten times. The V call is TRBV9, the J call TRBJ2-3, with 9 bases that match TRBD1. V shed 3 bases, J shed 2 bases, and the junction held 10 bases outside the gene matches. The germline CDR1 and CDR2 sequences are SGDLS and YYNGEE. This CDR3 comprises 17 residues. The CDR3 DNA sequence: TGTGCCAGCAGCGCGAGGACAGGGGTTATGGACACAGATACGCAGTATTTT. This gives the protein CASSARTGVMDTDTQYF.

The rearrangement links TRBV29-1 to TRBJ2-3; D might be TRBD2 (7 bases). The V gene lost 6 bases and the J gene lost 2 bases, with 12 bases spanning the gap. Germline V gives CDR1 SQVTM, CDR2 ANQGSEA. This CDR3 contains 13 residues. This CDR3 is CSVKRGATDTQYF. The CDR3, as DNA: TGCAGCGTGAAACGGGGGGCCACAGATACGCAGTATTTT.

By share, this clonotype counts as medium-sized. This chain connects TRBV28 to TRBJ2-7, with 8 positions matching TRBD1. Germline CDR1 MDHEN, CDR2 SYDVKM. The CDR3 has 12 amino acids. V trimming: 7 bases; J trimming: 5 bases; junction bases outside the gene matches: 4. Here the CDR3 DNA reads TGTGCCAGCACCGGACAGGGCCACGAGCAGTACTTC. Its translation is CASTGQGHEQYF.